The clone carrying this T cell receptor beta chain was recorded many times. Germline CDR1 is DFQATT and CDR2 is SNEGSKA (reference sequence). V was pared by 6 bases and J by 3 bases, with 11 bases between. The length of the CDR3 is 12 residues. This specimen belongs to a study of T-cell reconstitution after alpha-beta-depleted transplantation in children. Unique molecular identifiers were incorporated into the prepared TCRbeta library. MiXCR, applied by TCRdb to the PCR reads, yields one record per CDR3 protein. The profile shows 250,000 to 350,000 distinct CDR3 sequences, more than 8% of them singletons.

This sequence originates from a human donor who donated a stem cell graft to a child with SCID. This sequence joins TRBV20-1 and TRBJ2-5; TRBD2 is a possible D gene (6 bases). This specimen was PBMCs from the stem cell graft donor, taken from the stem cell graft. CDR3 region: CSAIADKETQYF. In DNA form, the CDR3 reads TGCAGTGCCATAGCGGATAAAGAGACCCAGTACTTC.